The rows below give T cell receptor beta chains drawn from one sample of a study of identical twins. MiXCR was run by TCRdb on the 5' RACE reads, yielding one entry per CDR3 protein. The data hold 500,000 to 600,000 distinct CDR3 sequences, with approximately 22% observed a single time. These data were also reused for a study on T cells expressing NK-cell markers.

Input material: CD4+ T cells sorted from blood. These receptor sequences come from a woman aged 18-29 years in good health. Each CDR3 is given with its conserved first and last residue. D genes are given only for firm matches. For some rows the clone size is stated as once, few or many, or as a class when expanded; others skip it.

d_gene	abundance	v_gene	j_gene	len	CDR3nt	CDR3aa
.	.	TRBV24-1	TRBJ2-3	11	TGTGCCACCGGAAACGGAGATACGCAGTATTTT	CATGNGDTQYF
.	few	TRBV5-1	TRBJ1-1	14	TGCGCCAGCAGCTTGGAGTCTATTCCTACTGAAGCTTTCTTT	CASSLESIPTEAFF
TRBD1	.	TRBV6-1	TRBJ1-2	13	TGTGCCAGCAGGGGACAGGGGGTCCATGGCTACACCTTC	CASRGQGVHGYTF
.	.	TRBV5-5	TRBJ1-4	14	TGTGCCAGCAGCCCGAGTGGAACTAATGAAAAACTGTTTTTT	CASSPSGTNEKLFF
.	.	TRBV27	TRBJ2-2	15	TGTGCCAGCAGCTTAAAGAGCTACAGGGCCGGGGAGCTGTTTTTT	CASSLKSYRAGELFF
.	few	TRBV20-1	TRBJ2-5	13	TGCAGTGCTAGCGGGGTTATTCAAGAGACCCAGTACTTC	CSASGVIQETQYF
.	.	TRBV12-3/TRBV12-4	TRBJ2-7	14	TGTGCCAGCAGTTTACTTGCGGGAACCACCGAGCAGTACTTC	CASSLLAGTTEQYF
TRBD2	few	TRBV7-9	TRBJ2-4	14	TGTGCCAGCAGCCAAGGGACTAGCAAAAACATTCAGTACTTC	CASSQGTSKNIQYF
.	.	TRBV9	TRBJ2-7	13	TGTGCCAGCAGCGTAGGGGGAAACAACGAGCAGTACTTC	CASSVGGNNEQYF
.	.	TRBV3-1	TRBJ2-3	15	TGTGCCAGCAGCCAAGAAGGGCCCTCCACAGATACGCAGTATTTT	CASSQEGPSTDTQYF
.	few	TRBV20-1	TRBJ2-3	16	TGCAGTGCCCGGGGGGCCGGACTAGAGTCGGCAGATACGCAGTATTTT	CSARGAGLESADTQYF
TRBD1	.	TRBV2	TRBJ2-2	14	TGTGCCAGAAAGAGACAGGGGGCCGGCGGGGAGCTGTTTTTT	CARKRQGAGGELFF
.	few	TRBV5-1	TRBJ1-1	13	TGCGCCAGTGCGGCAGGGATTGGCACTGAAGCTTTCTTT	CASAAGIGTEAFF
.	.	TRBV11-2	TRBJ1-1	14	TGTGCCAGCAGCTTAAGTTCTCAGGGCACTGAAGCTTTCTTT	CASSLSSQGTEAFF
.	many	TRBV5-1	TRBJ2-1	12	TGCGCCAGCAGTCGTGGGTACAATGAGCAGTTCTTC	CASSRGYNEQFF